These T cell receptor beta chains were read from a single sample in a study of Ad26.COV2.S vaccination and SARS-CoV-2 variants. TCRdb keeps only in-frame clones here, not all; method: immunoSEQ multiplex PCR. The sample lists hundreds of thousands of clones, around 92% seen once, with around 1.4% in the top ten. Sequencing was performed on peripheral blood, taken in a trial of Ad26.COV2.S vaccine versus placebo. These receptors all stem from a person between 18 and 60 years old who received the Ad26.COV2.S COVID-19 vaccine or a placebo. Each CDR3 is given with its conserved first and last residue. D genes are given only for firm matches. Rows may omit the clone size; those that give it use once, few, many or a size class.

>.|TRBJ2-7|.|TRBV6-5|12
TGTGCCAGCAGTTCCCACCCTTACGAGCAGTACTTC
CASSSHPYEQYF
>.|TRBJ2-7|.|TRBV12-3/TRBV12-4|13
TGTGCCAGCAGCAAACAGGTTATCTACGAGCAGTACTTC
CASSKQVIYEQYF
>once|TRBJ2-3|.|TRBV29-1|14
TGCAGCGTAACCGGGACGGACTACACAGATACGCAGTATTTT
CSVTGTDYTDTQYF
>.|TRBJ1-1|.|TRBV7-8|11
TGTGCCAGCAGCTTAGGATGGGAAGCTTTCTTT
CASSLGWEAFF
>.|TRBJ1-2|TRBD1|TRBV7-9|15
TGTGCCAGCAGCTTCGGGACAGGGTACGGGAATGGCTACACCTTC
CASSFGTGYGNGYTF
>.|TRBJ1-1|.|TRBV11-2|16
TGTGCCAGCAGCTTAGAGTTCGGGGTGGGGGGCACTGAAGCTTTCTTT
CASSLEFGVGGTEAFF
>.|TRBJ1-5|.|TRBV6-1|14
TGTGCCAGCAGTGAAAGGATAAGGAATCAGCCCCAGCATTTT
CASSERIRNQPQHF
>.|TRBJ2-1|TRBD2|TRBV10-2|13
TGCGCCAGCAGGGGACTAGGGGCCGATGAGCAGTTCTTC
CASRGLGADEQFF
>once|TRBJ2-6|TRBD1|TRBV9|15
TGTGCCAGCAGCGTAGGACAGGGAAGGGCCAACGTCCTGACTTTC
CASSVGQGRANVLTF
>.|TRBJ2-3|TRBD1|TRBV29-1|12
TGCAGCGGGGGACAGCTCACAGATACGCAGTATTTT
CSGGQLTDTQYF
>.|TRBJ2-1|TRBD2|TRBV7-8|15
TGTGCCAGCAGCCCCCCGGGACTAGCGGGTCTGGAGCAGTTCTTC
CASSPPGLAGLEQFF
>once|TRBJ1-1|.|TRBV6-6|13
TGTGCCAGCAGTCTGACAGAGGACACTGAAGCTTTCTTT
CASSLTEDTEAFF
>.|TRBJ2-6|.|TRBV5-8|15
TGTGCCAGCAGCCGGGTCGGGTCTGGGGCCAACGTCCTGACTTTC
CASSRVGSGANVLTF
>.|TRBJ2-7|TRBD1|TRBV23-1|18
TGCGCCAGCAGTCAATCGACTAAAGGGGACAGAAACTCCTACGAGCAGTACTTC
CASSQSTKGDRNSYEQYF
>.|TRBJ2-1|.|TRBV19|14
TGTGCCAGTAGTATGTCTCCCGTGGGCAATGAGCAGTTCTTC
CASSMSPVGNEQFF
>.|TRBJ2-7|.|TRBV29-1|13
TGCAGCGTGGCGGGGCAGGTCGGTGGCGAGCAGTACTTC
CSVAGQVGGEQYF
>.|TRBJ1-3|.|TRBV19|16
TGTGCCAGTAGTATTCGGGAGGCAGACTCTGGAAACACCATATATTTT
CASSIREADSGNTIYF
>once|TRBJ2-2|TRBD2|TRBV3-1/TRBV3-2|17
TGTGCCAGCAGCCCCTGGGGTCTAGCGGGGAACACCGGGGAGCTGTTTTTT
CASSPWGLAGNTGELFF
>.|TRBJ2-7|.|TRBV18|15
TGTGCCAGCACACTCGACAGTGGGAGCTCCTACGAGCAGTACTTC
CASTLDSGSSYEQYF
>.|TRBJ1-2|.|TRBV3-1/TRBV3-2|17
TGTGCCAGCAGCCAAGATAGCCCCCCGGGGGCAGGCTATGGCTACACCTTC
CASSQDSPPGAGYGYTF
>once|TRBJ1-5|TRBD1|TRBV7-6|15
TGTGCCAGCAGCTTAGGCGTCAGGGGGGACCAGCCCCAGCATTTT
CASSLGVRGDQPQHF
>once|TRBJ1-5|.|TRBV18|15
TGTGCCAGCTCACCAACCGCTGGGTACAATCAGCCCCAGCATTTT
CASSPTAGYNQPQHF
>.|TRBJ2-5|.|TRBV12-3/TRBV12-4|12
TGTGCCAGCAGTTCGGACAGAGAGACCCAGTACTTC
CASSSDRETQYF
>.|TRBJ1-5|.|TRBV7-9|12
TGTGCCAGCAGTCCCGGGGGGAGGCCCCAGCATTTT
CASSPGGRPQHF
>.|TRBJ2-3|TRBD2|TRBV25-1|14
TGTGCCAGCTCGCGACTAGCGGGGACAGATACGCAGTATTTT
CASSRLAGTDTQYF
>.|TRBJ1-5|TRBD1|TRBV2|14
TGTGCCAGCGGATTAACAGGGGGCGGACAGCCCCAGCATTTT
CASGLTGGGQPQHF
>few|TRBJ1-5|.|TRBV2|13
TGTGCCAGCTTCCGGGATGTCAATCAGCCCCAGCATTTT
CASFRDVNQPQHF
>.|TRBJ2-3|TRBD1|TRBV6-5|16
TGTGCCAGCAGTTACTCGAGGGGGCTCACCACAGATACGCAGTATTTT
CASSYSRGLTTDTQYF
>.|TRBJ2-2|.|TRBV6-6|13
TGTGCCAGCAGTTACGATAGGGGCGGTGAGCTGTTTTTT
CASSYDRGGELFF
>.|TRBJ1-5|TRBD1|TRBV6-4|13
TGTGCCAGCAGTCGACAGGGGGGACAGCCCCAGCATTTT
CASSRQGGQPQHF
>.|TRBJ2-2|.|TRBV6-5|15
TGTGCCAGCAGACGAGGGGCGGGGAACACCGGGGAGCTGTTTTTT
CASRRGAGNTGELFF
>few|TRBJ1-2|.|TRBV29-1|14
TGCAGCGTTGAGCCGGGCAGAGCTAACTATGGCTACACCTTC
CSVEPGRANYGYTF
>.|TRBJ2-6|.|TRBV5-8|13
TGTGCCAGCAGCCCCTCCGGGGCCAACGTCCTGACTTTC
CASSPSGANVLTF
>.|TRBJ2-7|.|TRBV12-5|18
TGTGCTAGTGGTTTGGACCATCGGGTCCCCACAAGAGCCTACGAGCAGTACTTC
CASGLDHRVPTRAYEQYF
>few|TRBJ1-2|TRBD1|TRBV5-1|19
TGCGCCAGCAGCGGGGGTGCTCCGGGACAGGCGACTTTTAACTATGGCTACACCTTC
CASSGGAPGQATFNYGYTF
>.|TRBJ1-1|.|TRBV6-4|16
TGTGCCAGCAGTGATTACCCGACACGGAGTACCACTGAAGCTTTCTTT
CASSDYPTRSTTEAFF
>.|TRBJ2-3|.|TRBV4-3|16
TGCGCCAGCAGCCAAGATTTGGGGGTTTCCACAGATACGCAGTATTTT
CASSQDLGVSTDTQYF
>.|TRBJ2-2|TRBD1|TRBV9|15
TGTGCCAGCAGCGCCGAACAGGGGGCTTACGGGGAGCTGTTTTTT
CASSAEQGAYGELFF
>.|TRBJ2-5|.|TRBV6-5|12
TGTGCCAGCAGTTACCCAGGGGAGACCCAGTACTTC
CASSYPGETQYF
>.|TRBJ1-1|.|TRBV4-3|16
TGCGCCAGCAGCCAAGAGGTGCTGGGGATGAACGCTGAAGCTTTCTTT
CASSQEVLGMNAEAFF
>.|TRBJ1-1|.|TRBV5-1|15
TGCGCCAGCAGCTTGGGTCCGGGGCGTCGCACTGAAGCTTTCTTT
CASSLGPGRRTEAFF
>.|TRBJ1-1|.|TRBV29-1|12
TGCAGCTCTCTCGATTTGAACACTGAAGCTTTCTTT
CSSLDLNTEAFF
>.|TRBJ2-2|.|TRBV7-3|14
TGTGCCAGCAGCTTTGGTCAAAACACCGGGGAGCTGTTTTTT
CASSFGQNTGELFF
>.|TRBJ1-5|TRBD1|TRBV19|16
TGTGCCAGTAGAACCGGGACAGCGGTTGACAATCAGCCCCAGCATTTT
CASRTGTAVDNQPQHF
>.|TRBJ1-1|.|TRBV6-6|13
TGTGCCAGCAGTTATGTTGAGAACACTGAAGCTTTCTTT
CASSYVENTEAFF
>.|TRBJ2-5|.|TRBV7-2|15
TGTGCCAGCAGCTTAGCGCGGAGGGGAGGAGAGACCCAGTACTTC
CASSLARRGGETQYF
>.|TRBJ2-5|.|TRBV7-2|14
TGTGCCAGCAGCTTAATGGGTCCCCAAGAGACCCAGTACTTC
CASSLMGPQETQYF
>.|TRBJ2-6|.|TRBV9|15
TGTGCCAGCAGCGTTCAAAGCTCTGGGGCCAACGTCCTGACTTTC
CASSVQSSGANVLTF
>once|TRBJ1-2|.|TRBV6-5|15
TGTGCCAGCCAACCCGACGGAAACGTTAACTATGGCTACACCTTC
CASQPDGNVNYGYTF
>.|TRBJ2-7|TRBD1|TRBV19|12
TGTGCCAGCGGACAGGGATGGGCCGAGCAGTACTTC
CASGQGWAEQYF
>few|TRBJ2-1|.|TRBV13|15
TGTGCCAGCAGCTTAGGCGGGAGCTCCTACAATGAGCAGTTCTTC
CASSLGGSSYNEQFF
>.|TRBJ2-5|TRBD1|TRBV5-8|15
TGTGCCAGCAGCTTGAGGGGGGACAGGGAGGAGACCCAGTACTTC
CASSLRGDREETQYF
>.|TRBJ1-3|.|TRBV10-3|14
TGTGCCATCAGTGGCCAAGGGTCTGGAAACACCATATATTTT
CAISGQGSGNTIYF